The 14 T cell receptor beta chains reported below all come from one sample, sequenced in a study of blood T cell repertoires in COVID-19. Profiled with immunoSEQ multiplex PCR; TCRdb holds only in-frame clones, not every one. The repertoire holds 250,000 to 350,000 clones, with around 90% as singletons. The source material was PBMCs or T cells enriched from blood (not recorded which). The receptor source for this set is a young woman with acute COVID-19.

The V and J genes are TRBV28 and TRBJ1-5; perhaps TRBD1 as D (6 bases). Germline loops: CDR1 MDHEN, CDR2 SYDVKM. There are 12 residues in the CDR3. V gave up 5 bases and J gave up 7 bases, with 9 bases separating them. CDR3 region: CASSTGLQPQHF. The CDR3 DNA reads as TGTGCCAGCAGTACAGGGTTGCAGCCCCAGCATTTT.

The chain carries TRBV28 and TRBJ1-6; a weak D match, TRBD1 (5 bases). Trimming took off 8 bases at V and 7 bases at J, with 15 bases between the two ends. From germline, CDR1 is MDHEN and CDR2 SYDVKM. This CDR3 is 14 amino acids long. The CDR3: CASSPGLGNSPLHF. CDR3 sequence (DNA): TGTGCCAGCTCACCGGGACTTGGGAATTCACCCCTCCACTTT. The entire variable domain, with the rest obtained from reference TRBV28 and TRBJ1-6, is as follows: DVKVTQSSRYLVKRTGEKVFLECVQDMDHENMFWYRQDPGLGLRLIYFSYDVKMKEKGDIPEGYSVSREKKERFSLILESASTNQTSMYLCASSPGLGNSPLHFGNGTRLTVT.

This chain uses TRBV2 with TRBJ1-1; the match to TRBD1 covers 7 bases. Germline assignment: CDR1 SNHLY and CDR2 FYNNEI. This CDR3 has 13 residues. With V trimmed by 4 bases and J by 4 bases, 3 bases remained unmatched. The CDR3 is CASSVQGSTEAFF. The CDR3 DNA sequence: TGTGCCAGCAGTGTACAGGGGAGCACTGAAGCTTTCTTT.

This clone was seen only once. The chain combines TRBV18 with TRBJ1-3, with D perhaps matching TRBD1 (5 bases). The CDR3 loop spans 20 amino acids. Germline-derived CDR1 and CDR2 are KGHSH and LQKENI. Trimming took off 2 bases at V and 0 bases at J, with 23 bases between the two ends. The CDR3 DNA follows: TGTGCCAGCTCACCAATGGCAAAACCGGGACTGTGGGTCTCTGGAAACACCATATATTTT. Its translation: CASSPMAKPGLWVSGNTIYF. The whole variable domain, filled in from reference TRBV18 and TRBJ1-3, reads NAGVMQNPRHLVRRRGQEARLRCSPMKGHSHVYWYRQLPEEGLKFMVYLQKENIIDESGMPKERFSAEFPKEGPSILRIQQVVRGDSAAYFCASSPMAKPGLWVSGNTIYFGEGSWLTVV.

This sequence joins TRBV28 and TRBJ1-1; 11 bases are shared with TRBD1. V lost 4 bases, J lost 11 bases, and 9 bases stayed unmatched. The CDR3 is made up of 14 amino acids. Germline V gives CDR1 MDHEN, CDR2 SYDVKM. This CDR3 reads CASSSPGQGAGAFF. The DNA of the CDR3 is TGTGCCAGCAGTTCCCCCGGACAGGGGGCAGGCGCTTTCTTT.

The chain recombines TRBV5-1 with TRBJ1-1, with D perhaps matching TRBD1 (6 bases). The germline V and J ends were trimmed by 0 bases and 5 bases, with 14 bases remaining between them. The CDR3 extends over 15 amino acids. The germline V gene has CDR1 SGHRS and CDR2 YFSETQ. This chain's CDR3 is CASSLVGARRTEAFF. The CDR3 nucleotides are TGCGCCAGCAGCTTGGTGGGGGCGAGGAGAACTGAAGCTTTCTTT.

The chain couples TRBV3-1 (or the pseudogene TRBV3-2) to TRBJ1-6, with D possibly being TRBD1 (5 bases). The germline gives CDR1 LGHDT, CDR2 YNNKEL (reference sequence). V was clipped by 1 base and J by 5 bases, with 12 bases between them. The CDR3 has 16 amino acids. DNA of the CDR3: TGTGCCAGCAGCCAAGTGGGGGGACGGGATAATTCACCCCTCCACTTT. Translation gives CASSQVGGRDNSPLHF.

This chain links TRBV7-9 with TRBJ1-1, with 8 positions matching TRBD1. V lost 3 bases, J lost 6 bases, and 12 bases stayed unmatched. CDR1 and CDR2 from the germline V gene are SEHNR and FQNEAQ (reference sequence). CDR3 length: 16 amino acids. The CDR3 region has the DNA TGTGCCAGCAGCTTGGACAGGGTAATTGTCCAGGCTGAAGCTTTCTTT. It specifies CASSLDRVIVQAEAFF.

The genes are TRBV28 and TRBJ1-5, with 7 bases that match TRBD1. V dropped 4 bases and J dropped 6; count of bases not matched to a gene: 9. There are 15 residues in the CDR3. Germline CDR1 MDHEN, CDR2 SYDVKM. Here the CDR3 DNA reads TGTGCCAGCAGTTCTACAGGGGAGAGAGGTCAGCCCCAGCATTTT. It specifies CASSSTGERGQPQHF.

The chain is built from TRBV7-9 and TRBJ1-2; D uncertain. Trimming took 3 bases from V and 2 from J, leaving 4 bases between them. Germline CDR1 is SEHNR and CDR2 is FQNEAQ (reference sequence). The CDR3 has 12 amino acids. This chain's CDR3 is CASSFENYGYTF. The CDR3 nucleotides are TGTGCCAGCAGCTTCGAGAACTATGGCTACACCTTC.

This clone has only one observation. The CDR3 bases are TGTGCCAGCAGTTTAAGGACAGGGCCCGATGGCTACACCTTC. Translating it yields CASSLRTGPDGYTF. V and J are TRBV28 and TRBJ1-2; TRBD1 matches at 8 bases. The CDR3 spans 14 residues. Trimming took 2 bases from V and 6 from J; bases not matched to a gene: 5. Germline CDR1 MDHEN, CDR2 SYDVKM.

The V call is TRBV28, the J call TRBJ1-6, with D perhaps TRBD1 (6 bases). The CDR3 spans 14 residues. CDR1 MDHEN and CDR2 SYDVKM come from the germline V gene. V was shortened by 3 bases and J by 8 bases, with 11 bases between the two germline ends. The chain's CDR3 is CASSFPGGHSPLHF. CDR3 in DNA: TGTGCCAGCAGTTTCCCCGGGGGGCATTCACCCCTCCACTTT.

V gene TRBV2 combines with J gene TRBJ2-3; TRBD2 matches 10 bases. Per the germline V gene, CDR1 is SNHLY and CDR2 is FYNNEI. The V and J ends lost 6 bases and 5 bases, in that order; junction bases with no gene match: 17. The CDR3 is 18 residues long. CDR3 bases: TGTGCCAGCAGCGAAAGAGAAACGGGACTAGCGTGGGTAGATACGCAGTATTTT. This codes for CASSERETGLAWVDTQYF.

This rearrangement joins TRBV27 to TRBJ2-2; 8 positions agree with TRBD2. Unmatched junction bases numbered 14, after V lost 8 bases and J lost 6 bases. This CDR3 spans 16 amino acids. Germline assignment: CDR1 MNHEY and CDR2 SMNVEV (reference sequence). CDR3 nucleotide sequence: TGTGCCAGCGGGCGGAAAGCGGGAGTTTCGCCCGGGGAGCTGTTTTTT. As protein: CASGRKAGVSPGELFF.